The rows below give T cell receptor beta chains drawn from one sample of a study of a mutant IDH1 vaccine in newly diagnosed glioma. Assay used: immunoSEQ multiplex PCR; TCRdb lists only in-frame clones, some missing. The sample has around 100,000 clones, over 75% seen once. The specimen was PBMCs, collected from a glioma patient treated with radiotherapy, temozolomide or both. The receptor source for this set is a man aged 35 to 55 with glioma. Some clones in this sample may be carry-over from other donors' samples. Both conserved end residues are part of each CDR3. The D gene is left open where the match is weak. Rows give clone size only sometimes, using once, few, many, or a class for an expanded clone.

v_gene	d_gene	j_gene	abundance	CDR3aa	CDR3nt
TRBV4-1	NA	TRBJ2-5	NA	CASSQDEGPETQYF	TGCGCCAGCAGCCAAGACGAGGGGCCGGAGACCCAGTACTTC
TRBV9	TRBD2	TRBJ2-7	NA	CASSVEASGDGYEQYF	TGTGCCAGCAGCGTAGAGGCTAGCGGGGATGGCTACGAGCAGTACTTC
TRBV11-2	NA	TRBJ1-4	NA	CASSATANEKLFF	TGTGCCAGCAGCGCCACAGCTAATGAAAAACTGTTTTTT
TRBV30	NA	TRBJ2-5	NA	CAWSHRSRETQYF	TGTGCCTGGAGTCACAGGTCGAGGGAGACCCAGTACTTC
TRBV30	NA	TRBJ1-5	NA	CAWSVLDGGGNQPQHF	TGTGCCTGGAGTGTTCTTGATGGGGGGGGTAATCAGCCCCAGCATTTT
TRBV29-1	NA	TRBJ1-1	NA	CSVGGEKGIENEAFF	TGCAGCGTTGGAGGTGAGAAGGGGATAGAAAATGAAGCTTTCTTT
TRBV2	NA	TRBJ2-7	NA	CASTPTGSGEQYF	TGTGCCAGCACCCCGACAGGTAGTGGAGAGCAGTACTTC
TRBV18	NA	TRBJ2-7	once	CASSEASGAYEQYF	TGTGCCAGCTCTGAGGCGTCGGGGGCCTACGAGCAGTACTTC
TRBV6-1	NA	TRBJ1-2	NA	CASSVASGPGDYGYTF	TGTGCCAGCAGTGTAGCCTCAGGTCCTGGGGACTATGGCTACACCTTC
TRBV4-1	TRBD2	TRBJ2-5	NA	CASSPGLAGGEKTQYF	TGCGCCAGCAGTCCCGGACTAGCGGGGGGGGAAAAGACCCAGTACTTC
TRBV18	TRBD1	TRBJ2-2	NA	CASSQNRGEAGELFF	TGTGCCAGCTCACAAAACAGGGGTGAAGCCGGGGAGCTGTTTTTT
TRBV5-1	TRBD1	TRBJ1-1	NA	CASSAGQGAGNTEAFF	TGCGCCAGCAGCGCAGGACAGGGGGCCGGGAACACTGAAGCTTTCTTT
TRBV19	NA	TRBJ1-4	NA	CASSAAANEKLFF	TGTGCCAGTAGTGCGGCAGCTAATGAAAAACTGTTTTTT
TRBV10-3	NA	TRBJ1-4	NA	CAISERGNEKLFF	TGTGCCATCAGTGAGCGGGGAAATGAAAAACTGTTTTTT
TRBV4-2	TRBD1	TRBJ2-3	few	CASSRDRDSRRDTQYF	TGTGCCAGCAGCCGCGACCGGGACAGCCGCAGGGATACGCAGTATTTT
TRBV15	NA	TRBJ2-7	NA	CATSRDGGATYEQYF	TGTGCCACCAGCAGAGATGGAGGGGCCACCTACGAGCAGTACTTC
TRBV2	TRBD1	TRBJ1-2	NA	CASSVRDRGRRYTF	TGTGCCAGCAGTGTCCGAGACAGGGGCCGTCGCTACACCTTC
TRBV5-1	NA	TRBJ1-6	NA	CASSLDPDPNSPLHF	TGCGCCAGCAGCTTGGATCCGGATCCGAATTCACCCCTCCACTTT
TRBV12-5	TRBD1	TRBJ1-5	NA	CASGLGTGTGQPQHF	TGTGCTAGTGGCCTGGGGACAGGGACGGGTCAGCCCCAGCATTTT
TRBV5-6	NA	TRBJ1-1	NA	CASSSPTGSTEAFF	TGTGCCAGCAGCTCGCCTACAGGGAGTACTGAAGCTTTCTTT
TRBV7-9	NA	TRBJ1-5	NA	CASSLFTQPQHF	TGTGCCAGCAGCTTATTTACTCAGCCCCAGCATTTT
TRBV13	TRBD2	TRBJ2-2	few	CASYSGGRTGELFF	TGTGCCAGCTATAGCGGGGGGCGGACCGGGGAGCTGTTTTTT
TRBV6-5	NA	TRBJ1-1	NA	CASSYGPPLNTEAFF	TGTGCCAGCAGTTACGGGCCTCCCCTGAACACTGAAGCTTTCTTT
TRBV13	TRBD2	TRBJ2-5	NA	CASSSGLATYGTQYF	TGTGCCAGCAGCTCGGGACTAGCGACTTACGGGACCCAGTACTTC
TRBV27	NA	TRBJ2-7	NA	CVSSLGRAGNEQYF	TGTGTCAGCAGTTTAGGGCGAGCGGGCAACGAGCAGTACTTC
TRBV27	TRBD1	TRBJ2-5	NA	CASRGTGGKTQYF	TGTGCCAGCAGGGGGACAGGGGGAAAGACCCAGTACTTC
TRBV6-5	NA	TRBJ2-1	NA	CASSTRRGYNEQFF	TGTGCCAGCAGTACTAGAAGGGGGTACAATGAGCAGTTCTTC
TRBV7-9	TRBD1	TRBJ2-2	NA	CASSWKYGQEYSGGELFF	TGTGCCAGCAGCTGGAAATACGGACAGGAATATTCGGGCGGGGAGCTGTTTTTT
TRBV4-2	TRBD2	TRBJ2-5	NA	CASSASGEWETQYF	TGTGCCAGCAGCGCGAGCGGGGAGTGGGAGACCCAGTACTTC
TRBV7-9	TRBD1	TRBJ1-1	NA	CASTWGQGAAEAFF	TGTGCCAGCACCTGGGGACAGGGGGCGGCTGAAGCTTTCTTT
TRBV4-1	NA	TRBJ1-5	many	CASSQVKGRNNQPQHF	TGCGCCAGCAGCCAAGTAAAGGGGCGGAACAATCAGCCCCAGCATTTT
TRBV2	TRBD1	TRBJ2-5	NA	CASSSTGQETQYF	TGTGCCAGCAGTTCGACAGGGCAAGAGACCCAGTACTTC
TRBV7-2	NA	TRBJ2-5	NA	CASSRRQGKETQYF	TGTGCCAGCAGCCGTAGGCAGGGGAAAGAGACCCAGTACTTC
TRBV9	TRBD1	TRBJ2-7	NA	CASSGTGYEQYF	TGTGCCAGCAGCGGGACAGGCTACGAGCAGTACTTC
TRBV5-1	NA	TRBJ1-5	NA	CASSGGGDQPQHF	TGCGCCAGCAGCGGCGGTGGGGATCAGCCCCAGCATTTT
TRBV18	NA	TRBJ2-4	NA	CASSPPLGTKNIQYF	TGTGCCAGCTCACCACCGCTGGGAACCAAAAACATTCAGTACTTC
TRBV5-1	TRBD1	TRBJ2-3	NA	CASSLDRGRDTQYF	TGCGCCAGCAGCTTGGATAGGGGGCGGGATACGCAGTATTTT
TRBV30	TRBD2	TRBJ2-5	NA	CAWRGLAGGTQYF	TGTGCCTGGAGGGGACTAGCGGGCGGGACCCAGTACTTC
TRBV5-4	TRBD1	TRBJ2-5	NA	CASSGGTGLETQYF	TGTGCCAGCAGCGGAGGGACAGGTCTGGAGACCCAGTACTTC
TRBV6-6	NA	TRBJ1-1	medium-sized	CASSRTADTEAFF	TGTGCCAGCAGTAGGACGGCGGACACTGAAGCTTTCTTT
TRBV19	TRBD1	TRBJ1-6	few	CASDRGPNSPLHF	TGTGCCAGTGACAGGGGCCCTAATTCACCCCTCCACTTT
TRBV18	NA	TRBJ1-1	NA	CASSPNSDANTEAFF	TGTGCCAGCTCACCTAATAGCGATGCGAACACTGAAGCTTTCTTT
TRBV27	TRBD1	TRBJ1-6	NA	CASSHDRGYSPLHF	TGTGCCAGCAGTCACGACAGGGGGTATTCACCCCTCCACTTT
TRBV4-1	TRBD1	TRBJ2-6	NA	CASSHPRTGASSGANVLTF	TGCGCCAGCAGCCACCCGCGGACAGGAGCCAGCTCTGGGGCCAACGTCCTGACTTTC
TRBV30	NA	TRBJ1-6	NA	CAWSPGSPLHF	TGTGCCTGGAGTCCCGGATCACCCCTCCACTTT
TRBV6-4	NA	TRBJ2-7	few	CARFETCQDYEQYF	TGTGCCAGATTCGAGACTTGCCAAGACTACGAGCAGTACTTC
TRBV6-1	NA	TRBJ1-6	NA	CASTRWDYNSPLHF	TGTGCCAGCACCCGATGGGACTATAATTCACCCCTCCACTTT
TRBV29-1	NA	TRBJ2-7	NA	CSVDGGERYEQYF	TGCAGCGTTGATGGCGGGGAAAGATACGAGCAGTACTTC
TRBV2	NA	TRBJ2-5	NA	CASRGDQETQYF	TGTGCCAGCAGGGGTGACCAAGAGACCCAGTACTTC
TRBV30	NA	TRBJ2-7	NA	CAWSGVGGGDYEQYF	TGTGCCTGGAGTGGGGTGGGCGGGGGCGACTACGAGCAGTACTTC
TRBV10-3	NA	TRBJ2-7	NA	CAISITGSGYEQYF	TGTGCCATCAGCATCACAGGGTCCGGGTACGAGCAGTACTTC
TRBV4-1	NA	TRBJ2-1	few	CASSQAFGGSYNEQFF	TGCGCCAGCAGCCAAGCCTTCGGAGGCTCCTACAATGAGCAGTTCTTC
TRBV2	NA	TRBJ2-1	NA	CASIPGNLAYNEQFF	TGTGCCAGCATTCCCGGGAATCTTGCTTACAATGAGCAGTTCTTC
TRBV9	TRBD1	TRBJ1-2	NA	CASSVGTGQGIWGNYGYTF	TGTGCCAGCAGCGTAGGGACGGGACAGGGGATTTGGGGCAACTATGGCTACACCTTC
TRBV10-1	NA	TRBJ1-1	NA	CASSLGANTEAFF	TGCGCCAGCAGTTTGGGGGCCAACACTGAAGCTTTCTTT
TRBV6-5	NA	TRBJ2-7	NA	CASRRQVGHEQYF	TGTGCCAGCAGACGACAGGTGGGCCACGAGCAGTACTTC
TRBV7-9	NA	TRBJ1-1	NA	CASSQGYPEAFF	TGTGCCAGCAGCCAAGGGTATCCTGAAGCTTTCTTT